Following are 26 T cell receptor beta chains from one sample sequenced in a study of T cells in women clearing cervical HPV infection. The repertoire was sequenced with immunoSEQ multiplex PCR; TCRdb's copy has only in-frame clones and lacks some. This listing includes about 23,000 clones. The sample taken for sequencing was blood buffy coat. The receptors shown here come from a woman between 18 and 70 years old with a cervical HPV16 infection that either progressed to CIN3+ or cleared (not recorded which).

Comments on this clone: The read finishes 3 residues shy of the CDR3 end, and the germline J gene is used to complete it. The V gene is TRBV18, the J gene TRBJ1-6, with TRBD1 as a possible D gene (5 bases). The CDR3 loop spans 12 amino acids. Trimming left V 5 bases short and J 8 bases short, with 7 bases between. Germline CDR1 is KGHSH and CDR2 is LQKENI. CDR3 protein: CASSVQDSPLHF. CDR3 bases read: TGTGCCAGCTCAGTACAGGATTCACCC.

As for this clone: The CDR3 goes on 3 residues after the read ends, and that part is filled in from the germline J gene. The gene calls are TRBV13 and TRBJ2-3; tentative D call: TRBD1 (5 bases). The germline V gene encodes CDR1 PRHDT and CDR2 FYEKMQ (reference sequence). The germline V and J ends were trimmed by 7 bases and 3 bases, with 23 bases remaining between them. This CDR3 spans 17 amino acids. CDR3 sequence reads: CASTYLIGAARTDTQYF. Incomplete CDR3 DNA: TGTGCCAGCACCTATCTCATAGGGGCGGCGAGAACAGATACG. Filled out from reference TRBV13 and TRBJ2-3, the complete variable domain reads AAGVIQSPRHLIKEKRETATLKCYPIPRHDTVYWYQQGPGQDPQFLISFYEKMQSDKGSIPDRFSAQQFSDYHSELNMSSLELGDSALYFCASTYLIGAARTDTQYFGPGTRLTVL.

The CDR3 reads CAWAGQKNYGQYF. Partial CDR3 DNA: TGTGCCTGGGCCGGACAGAAAAACTATGGT. The V and J genes are TRBV30 and TRBJ2-4, with a tentative D call TRBD1 (6 bases). The read gets to within 3 residues of the CDR3 end, and the germline J gene fills in the rest. This CDR3 has 13 amino acids. Germline loops: CDR1 GTSNPN, CDR2 SVGIG (reference sequence).

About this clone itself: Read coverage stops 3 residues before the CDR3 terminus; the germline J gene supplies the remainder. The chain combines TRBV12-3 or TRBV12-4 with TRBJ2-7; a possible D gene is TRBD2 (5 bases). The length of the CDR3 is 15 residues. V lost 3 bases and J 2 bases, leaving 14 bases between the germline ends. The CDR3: CASSFSPAETYEQYF. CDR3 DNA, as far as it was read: TGTGCCAGCAGTTTTTCCCCAGCGGAAACCTACGAG.

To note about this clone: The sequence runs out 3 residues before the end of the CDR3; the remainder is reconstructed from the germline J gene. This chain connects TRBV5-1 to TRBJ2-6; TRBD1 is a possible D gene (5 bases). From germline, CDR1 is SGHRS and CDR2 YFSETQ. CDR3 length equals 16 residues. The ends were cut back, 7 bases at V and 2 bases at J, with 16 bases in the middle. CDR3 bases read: TGCGCCAGCCTACCAACGGGCAGGGCTGGGGCCAACGTC. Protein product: CASLPTGRAGANV. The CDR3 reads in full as CASLPTGRAGANVLTF.

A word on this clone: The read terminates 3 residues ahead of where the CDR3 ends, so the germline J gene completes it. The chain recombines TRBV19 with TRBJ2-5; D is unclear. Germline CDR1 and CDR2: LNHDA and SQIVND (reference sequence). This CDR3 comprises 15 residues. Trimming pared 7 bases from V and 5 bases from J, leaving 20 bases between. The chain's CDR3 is CASTSAGPAQETQYF. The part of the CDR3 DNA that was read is TGTGCCAGTACGTCGGCAGGCCCCGCGCAGGAGACC.

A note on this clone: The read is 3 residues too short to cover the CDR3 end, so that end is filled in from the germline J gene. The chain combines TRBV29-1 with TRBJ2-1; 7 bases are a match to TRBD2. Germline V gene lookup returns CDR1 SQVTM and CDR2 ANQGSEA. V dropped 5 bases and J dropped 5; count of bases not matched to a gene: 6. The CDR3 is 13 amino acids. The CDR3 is CSVLTSRNNEQFF. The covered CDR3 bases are TGCAGCGTTCTGACTAGCCGGAACAATGAG.

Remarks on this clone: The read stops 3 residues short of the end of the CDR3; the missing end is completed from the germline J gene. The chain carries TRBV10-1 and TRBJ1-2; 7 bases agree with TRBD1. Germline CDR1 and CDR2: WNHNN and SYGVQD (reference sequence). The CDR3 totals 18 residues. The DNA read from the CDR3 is TGCGCCAGCTGGTTCGGGACAGACTATCGACCTTCTATTAACGGC. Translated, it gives CASWFGTDYRPSING. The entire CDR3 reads CASWFGTDYRPSINGYTF.

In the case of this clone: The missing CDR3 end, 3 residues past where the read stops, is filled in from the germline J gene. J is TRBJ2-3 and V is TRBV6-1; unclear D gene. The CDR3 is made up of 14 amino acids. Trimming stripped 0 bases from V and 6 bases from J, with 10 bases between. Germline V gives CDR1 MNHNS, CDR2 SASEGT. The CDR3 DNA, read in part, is TGTGCCAGCAGTGAAGCTACACGGGTGGATACG. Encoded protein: CASSEATRVDT. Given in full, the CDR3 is CASSEATRVDTQYF.

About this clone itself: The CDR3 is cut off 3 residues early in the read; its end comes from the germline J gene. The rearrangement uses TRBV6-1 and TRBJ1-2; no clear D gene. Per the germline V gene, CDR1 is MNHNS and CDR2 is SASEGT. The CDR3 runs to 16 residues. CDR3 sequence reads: CASSENPATVSQDYTF. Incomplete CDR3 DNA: TGTGCCAGCAGTGAAAATCCAGCAACCGTTTCTCAGGAC.

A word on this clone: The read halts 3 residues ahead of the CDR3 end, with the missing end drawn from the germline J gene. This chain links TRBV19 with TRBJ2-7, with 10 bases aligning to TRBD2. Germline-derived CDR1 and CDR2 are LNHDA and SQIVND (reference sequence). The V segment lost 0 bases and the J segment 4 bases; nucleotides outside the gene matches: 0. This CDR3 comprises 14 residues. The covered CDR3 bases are TGTGCCAGTAGTATAGAAGCGGGAGGGTACGAG. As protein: CASSIEAGGYE. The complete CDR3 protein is CASSIEAGGYEQYF.

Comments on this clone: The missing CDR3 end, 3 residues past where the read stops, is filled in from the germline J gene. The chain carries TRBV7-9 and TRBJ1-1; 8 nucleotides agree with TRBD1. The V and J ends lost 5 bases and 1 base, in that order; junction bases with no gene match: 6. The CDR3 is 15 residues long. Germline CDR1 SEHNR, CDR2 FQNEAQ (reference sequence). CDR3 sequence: CASSDQGATNTEAFF. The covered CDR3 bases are TGTGCCAGCAGCGACCAGGGGGCTACGAACACTGAA. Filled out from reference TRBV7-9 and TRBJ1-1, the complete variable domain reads DTGVSQNPRHKITKRGQNVTFRCDPISEHNRLYWYRQTLGQGPEFLTYFQNEAQLEKSRLLSDRFSAERPKGSFSTLEIQRTEQGDSAMYLCASSDQGATNTEAFFGQGTRLTVV.

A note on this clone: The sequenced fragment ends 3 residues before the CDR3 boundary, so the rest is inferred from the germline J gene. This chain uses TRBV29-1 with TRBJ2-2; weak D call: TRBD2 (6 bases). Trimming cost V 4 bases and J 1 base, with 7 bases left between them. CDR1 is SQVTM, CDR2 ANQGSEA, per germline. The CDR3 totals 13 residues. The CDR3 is CSVASVNTGELFF. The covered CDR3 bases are TGCAGCGTTGCTAGCGTGAACACCGGGGAG.

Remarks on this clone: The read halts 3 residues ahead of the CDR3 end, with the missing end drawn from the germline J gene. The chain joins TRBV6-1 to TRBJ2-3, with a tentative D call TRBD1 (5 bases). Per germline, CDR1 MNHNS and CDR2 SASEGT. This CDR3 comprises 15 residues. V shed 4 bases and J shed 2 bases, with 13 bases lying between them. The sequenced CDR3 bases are TGTGCCAGCAGTGGTCTCTCAGGGCACACAGATACG. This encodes CASSGLSGHTDT. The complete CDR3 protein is CASSGLSGHTDTQYF.

The CDR3 bases that were read are TGCGCCAGCAGCTTGGTAGGGTGGGATACG. This gives the protein CASSLVGWDT. The whole CDR3 sequence reads CASSLVGWDTQYF. The chain is built from TRBV5-1 and TRBJ2-3; no firm D call. The read stops 3 residues short of the end of the CDR3; the missing end is completed from the germline J gene. This CDR3 contains 13 residues. Germline loops: CDR1 SGHRS, CDR2 YFSETQ. The V and J ends lost 0 bases and 6 bases respectively, with 8 bases between them.

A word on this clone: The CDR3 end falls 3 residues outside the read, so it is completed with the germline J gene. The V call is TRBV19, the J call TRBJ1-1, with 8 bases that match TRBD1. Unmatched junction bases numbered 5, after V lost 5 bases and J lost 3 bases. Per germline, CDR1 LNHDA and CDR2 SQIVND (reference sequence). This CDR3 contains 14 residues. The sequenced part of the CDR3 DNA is TGTGCCAGTAGTTCAGGGGGCAGGGACACTGAA. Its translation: CASSSGGRDTE. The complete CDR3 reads CASSSGGRDTEAFF.

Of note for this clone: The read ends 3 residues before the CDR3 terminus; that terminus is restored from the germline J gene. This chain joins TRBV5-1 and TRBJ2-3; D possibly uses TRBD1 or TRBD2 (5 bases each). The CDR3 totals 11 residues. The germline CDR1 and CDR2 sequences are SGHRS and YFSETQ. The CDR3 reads CASSRGETQYF. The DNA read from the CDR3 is TGCGCCAGCAGTAGAGGGGAGACG.

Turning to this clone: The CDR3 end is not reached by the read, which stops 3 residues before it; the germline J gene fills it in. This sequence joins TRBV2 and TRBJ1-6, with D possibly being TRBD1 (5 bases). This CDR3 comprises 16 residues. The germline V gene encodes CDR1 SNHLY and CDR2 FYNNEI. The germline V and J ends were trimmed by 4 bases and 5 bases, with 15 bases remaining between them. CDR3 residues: CASSVSGPQNNSPLHF. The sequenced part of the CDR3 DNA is TGTGCCAGCAGTGTATCAGGGCCACAAAATAATTCACCC.

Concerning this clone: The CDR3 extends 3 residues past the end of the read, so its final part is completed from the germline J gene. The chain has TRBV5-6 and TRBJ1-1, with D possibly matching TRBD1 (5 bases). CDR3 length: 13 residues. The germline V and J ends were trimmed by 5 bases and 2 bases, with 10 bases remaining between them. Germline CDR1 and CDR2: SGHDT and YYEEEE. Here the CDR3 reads CASREGFNTEAFF. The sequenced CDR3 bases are TGTGCCAGCAGGGAGGGGTTTAACACTGAA.

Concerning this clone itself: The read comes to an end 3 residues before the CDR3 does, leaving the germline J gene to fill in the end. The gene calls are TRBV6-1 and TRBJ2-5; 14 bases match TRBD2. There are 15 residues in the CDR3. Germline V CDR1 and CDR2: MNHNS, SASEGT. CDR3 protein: CASSEETSGGATQYF. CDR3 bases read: TGTGCCAGCAGTGAAGAGACTAGCGGGGGGGCTACC.

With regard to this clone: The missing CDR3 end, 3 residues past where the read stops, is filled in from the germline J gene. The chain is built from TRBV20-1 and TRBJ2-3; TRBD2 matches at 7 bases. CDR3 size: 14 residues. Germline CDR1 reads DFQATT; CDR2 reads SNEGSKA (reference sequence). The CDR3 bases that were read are TGCAGTACTCTACCGGGCGGGAGACAAGAGACG. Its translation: CSTLPGGRQET. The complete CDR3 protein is CSTLPGGRQETQYF.

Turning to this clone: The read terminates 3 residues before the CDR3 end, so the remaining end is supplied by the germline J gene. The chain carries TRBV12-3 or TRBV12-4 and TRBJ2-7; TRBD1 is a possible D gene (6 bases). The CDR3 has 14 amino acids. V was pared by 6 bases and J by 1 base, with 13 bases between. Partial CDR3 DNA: TGTGCCAGCAGGACCGGGACACTTTCCTACGAG. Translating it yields CASRTGTLSYE. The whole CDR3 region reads CASRTGTLSYEQYF.

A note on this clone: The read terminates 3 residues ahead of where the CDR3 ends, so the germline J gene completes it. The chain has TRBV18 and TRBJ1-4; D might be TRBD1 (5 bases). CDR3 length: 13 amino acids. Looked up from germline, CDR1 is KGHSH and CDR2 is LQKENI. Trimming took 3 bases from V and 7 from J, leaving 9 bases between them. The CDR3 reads CASSPRQPEKLFF. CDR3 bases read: TGTGCCAGCTCACCGAGACAGCCTGAAAAA.

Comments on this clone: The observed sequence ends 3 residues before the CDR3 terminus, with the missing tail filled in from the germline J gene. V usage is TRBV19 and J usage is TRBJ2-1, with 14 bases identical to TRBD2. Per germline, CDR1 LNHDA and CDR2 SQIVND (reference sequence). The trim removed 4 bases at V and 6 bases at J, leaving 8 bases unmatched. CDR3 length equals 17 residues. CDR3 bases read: TGTGCCAGTAGTAAACTTCCCGGGACTAGCGGGAGCAATGAG. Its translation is CASSKLPGTSGSNE. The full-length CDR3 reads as CASSKLPGTSGSNEQFF.

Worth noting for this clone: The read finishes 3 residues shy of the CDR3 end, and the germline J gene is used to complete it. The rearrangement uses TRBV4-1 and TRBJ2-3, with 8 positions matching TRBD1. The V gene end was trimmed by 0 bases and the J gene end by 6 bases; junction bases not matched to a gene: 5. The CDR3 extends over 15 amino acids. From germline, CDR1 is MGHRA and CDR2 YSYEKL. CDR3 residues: CASSQETGDRDTQYF. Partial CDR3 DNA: TGCGCCAGCAGCCAAGAGACAGGGGATAGGGATACG.

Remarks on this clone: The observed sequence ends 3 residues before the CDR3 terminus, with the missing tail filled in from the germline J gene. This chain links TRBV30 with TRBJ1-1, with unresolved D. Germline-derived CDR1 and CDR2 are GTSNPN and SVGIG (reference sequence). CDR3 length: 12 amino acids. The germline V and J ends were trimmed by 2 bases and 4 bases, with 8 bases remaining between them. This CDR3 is CAWSLSLTEAFF. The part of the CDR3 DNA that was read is TGTGCCTGGAGTTTGTCTCTCACTGAA.